These T cell receptor beta chains were read from a single sample in a study of blood T cell repertoires in COVID-19. Clones were read by immunoSEQ multiplex PCR, and TCRdb kept only the in-frame ones, dropping some. The table shows 150,000 or so clones, with under 90% occurring only once. Sequences were obtained from peripheral blood. The receptors come from a woman older than 75 with acute or convalescent COVID-19. The CDR3 runs from the conserved cysteine through the conserved F or W. D genes are given only for firm matches. Clone size appears in some rows only: once, few, many, or a class for an expanded clone.

v_gene,d_gene,j_gene,abundance,len,CDR3nt,CDR3aa
TRBV28,TRBD1,TRBJ1-5,NA,15,TGTGCCAGCATTGGGACAGGGGGTTTCTCTCAGCCCCAGCATTTT,CASIGTGGFSQPQHF
TRBV19,TRBD1,TRBJ2-1,NA,16,TGTGCCAGTAGTCTTACATCGACAGGGTCCTACAATGAGCAGTTCTTC,CASSLTSTGSYNEQFF
TRBV6-6,TRBD1,TRBJ1-5,few,15,TGTGCCAGCAGTTCCGGACAGGGACCTAATCAGCCCCAGCATTTT,CASSSGQGPNQPQHF
TRBV4-3,NA,TRBJ1-1,NA,13,TGCGCCAGCAGCCTACAGGGGAACACTGAAGCTTTCTTT,CASSLQGNTEAFF
TRBV11-3,TRBD1,TRBJ1-5,NA,19,TGTGCCAGCAGCTTCCCCCCCCCGGGACAGTTGTTAGGCAATCAGCCCCAGCATTTT,CASSFPPPGQLLGNQPQHF
TRBV14,NA,TRBJ1-1,few,15,TGTGCCAGCAGCCAAGTTGGGGGGTCGAACACTGAAGCTTTCTTT,CASSQVGGSNTEAFF
TRBV2,NA,TRBJ1-1,few,16,TGTGCCAGCAGTCTTGGGAGGGGGGCCGCGAACACTGAAGCTTTCTTT,CASSLGRGAANTEAFF
TRBV19,NA,TRBJ1-5,NA,14,TGTGCCAGTAGTATTGGGGCAACTAATCAGCCCCAGCATTTT,CASSIGATNQPQHF
TRBV19,TRBD1,TRBJ1-4,NA,14,TGTGCCAGTAGTAACCGGGACAGCAATGAAAAACTGTTTTTT,CASSNRDSNEKLFF
TRBV28,NA,TRBJ1-2,NA,11,TGTGCCAGCAGTTTGCTCAGTGGCTACACCTTC,CASSLLSGYTF
TRBV2,TRBD2,TRBJ2-3,NA,17,TGTGCCAGCAGCCCCCTCGGACTAGCGAGGACCACAGATACGCAGTATTTT,CASSPLGLARTTDTQYF
TRBV6-1,TRBD1,TRBJ1-2,NA,13,TGTGCCAGCAGTGATACAGGGGTGTCTGGCTACACCTTC,CASSDTGVSGYTF
TRBV19,TRBD2,TRBJ2-3,NA,16,TGTGCCAGCCCGCCGCCGGGGAGGGGTTCCACAGATACGCAGTATTTT,CASPPPGRGSTDTQYF
TRBV7-6,NA,TRBJ2-5,NA,15,TGTGCCAGCAGCTTAGTTCAGGGGACGGGGGAGACCCAGTACTTC,CASSLVQGTGETQYF
TRBV6-5,TRBD2,TRBJ2-7,NA,16,TGTGCCAGCAGTTACTCGATCAGCGGGGTTACCTACGAGCAGTACTTC,CASSYSISGVTYEQYF
TRBV11-2,NA,TRBJ1-1,NA,12,TGTGCCAGCAGCTTCAGAAACACTGAAGCTTTCTTT,CASSFRNTEAFF
TRBV5-1,NA,TRBJ1-5,NA,14,TGCGCCAGCAGCTTGGGGTCCGGGAATCAGCCCCAGCATTTT,CASSLGSGNQPQHF
TRBV5-4,TRBD2,TRBJ2-1,medium-sized,16,TGTGCCAGCAGCTTGGGGGCGGGGGGGCCTAGCGATGAGCAGTTCTTC,CASSLGAGGPSDEQFF
TRBV5-4,TRBD1,TRBJ2-5,NA,16,TGTGCCAGCAGCCAGCTTGAGACAGGGGGCCTAGAGACCCAGTACTTC,CASSQLETGGLETQYF
TRBV19,NA,TRBJ1-2,NA,14,TGTGCCAGTACACCAAAGGCTAGTTTCTATGGCTACACCTTC,CASTPKASFYGYTF
TRBV14,NA,TRBJ2-7,NA,14,TGTGCCAGCAGCCAAGACCTTTTGGGGCGCGAGCAGTACTTC,CASSQDLLGREQYF
TRBV6-5,NA,TRBJ2-7,few,13,TGTGCCAGCGGGCCGACCCGACGCCGGGAGCAGTACTTC,CASGPTRRREQYF
TRBV7-9,TRBD2,TRBJ2-5,NA,17,TGTGCCAGCAGCCTATACGGACTAGCGGGAGATCAAGAGACCCAGTACTTC,CASSLYGLAGDQETQYF
TRBV5-1,TRBD2,TRBJ2-1,NA,16,TGCGCCAGCAGCTTGTCAGCGGGAGGGCCTTTCTATGAGCAGTTCTTC,CASSLSAGGPFYEQFF
TRBV3-1/TRBV3-2,TRBD1,TRBJ1-2,NA,15,TGTGCCAGCAGCCGCAGGGTGGGACAGGGCTATGGCTACACCTTC,CASSRRVGQGYGYTF
TRBV6-5,NA,TRBJ1-6,NA,14,TGTGCCAGCTTCAGGGCGGGGGGTGGATCACCCCTCCACTTT,CASFRAGGGSPLHF
TRBV2,NA,TRBJ1-1,NA,13,TGTGCCAGCAGTGAGGGGGAGGGCACTGAAGCTTTCTTT,CASSEGEGTEAFF